The 29 T cell receptor beta chains below come from one sample, sequenced in a study of control samples from healthy donors and cancer patients (dated by TCRdb to 2018 to 2021). To prepare the library, the immunoSEQ multiplex PCR assay was applied. This is the immuneACCESS table as TCRdb keeps it, with only in-frame sequences that have V and J called. A part of the clones is gone; compared with another copy, unresolved V genes explain less than half, and the rest is unexplained. The sample table holds 150,000 or so clones, of which roughly nine tenths were seen once. The ten largest account for approximately 7% of the sample. Sequencing was done on a sample of blood. All receptors come from a man aged 18 to 29 in good health.

The chain has TRBV7-2 and TRBJ1-4; weak D call: TRBD1 (5 bases). V shed 5 bases and J shed 0 bases, with 10 bases lying between them. Germline V CDR1 and CDR2: SGHTA, FQGNSA. The CDR3 has 15 amino acids. This chain's CDR3 is CASSPSTATNEKLFF. The CDR3 DNA sequence: TGTGCCAGCAGCCCTTCGACAGCAACTAATGAAAAACTGTTTTTT.

V usage is TRBV24-1 and J usage is TRBJ2-2; 13 nucleotides match TRBD2. CDR3 length equals 16 residues. Trimming removed 4 bases from V and 4 bases from J; junction bases left unmatched: 2. CDR1 and CDR2 from the germline V gene are KGHDR and SFDVKD. CDR3 sequence (DNA): TGTGCCACCAGTGAGCGACTAGCGGGGGGCACCGGGGAGCTGTTTTTT. It codes for CATSERLAGGTGELFF.

The J gene is TRBJ1-5, the V gene TRBV7-2; tentatively, D is TRBD1 (5 bases). Trimming took off 2 bases at V and 4 bases at J, with 15 bases between the two ends. The CDR3 consists of 16 residues. Germline lookup yields CDR1 SGHTA and CDR2 FQGNSA. The CDR3 coding sequence is TGTGCCAGCAGCTTAAATTTCAGGGTGGGAAATCAGCCCCAGCATTTT. Amino acid sequence: CASSLNFRVGNQPQHF.

J is TRBJ2-2 and V is TRBV29-1; D uncertain. V was cut by 2 bases and J by 0 bases, with 10 bases left in between. CDR1 is SQVTM and CDR2 is ANQGSEA in the germline V gene. The CDR3 totals 15 residues. CDR3 sequence: CSVEKPGTNTGELFF. The CDR3 DNA reads TGCAGCGTTGAAAAACCCGGTACGAACACCGGGGAGCTGTTTTTT.

On this clone itself: Other DNA sequences in this sample translate to the same CDR3. This chain joins TRBV18 and TRBJ2-5; D is unresolved. V lost 0 bases and J 5 bases, leaving 4 bases between the germline ends. CDR3 size: 12 residues. Per the germline V gene, CDR1 is KGHSH and CDR2 is LQKENI. The CDR3 is CASSPPGETQYF. CDR3 coding DNA: TGTGCCAGCTCACCACCAGGGGAGACCCAGTACTTC.

V is TRBV29-1 and J is TRBJ1-1, with D hard to call. The germline V gene has CDR1 SQVTM and CDR2 ANQGSEA. The CDR3 contains 13 residues. V lost 1 base and J 2 bases, leaving 8 bases between the germline ends. The CDR3 DNA follows: TGCAGCGTTGAAGGTCAGAGAAACACTGAAGCTTTCTTT. Translation gives CSVEGQRNTEAFF.

This chain links TRBV4-3 with TRBJ2-1; 10 bases match TRBD2. This CDR3 is 16 amino acids long. V gave up 4 bases and J gave up 4 bases; unmatched junction bases: 7. Germline V gene data show CDR1 as LGHNA and CDR2 as YSLEER. The CDR3 DNA follows: TGCGCCAGCAGCCCGGGACTAGCGAGGGGGTACAATGAGCAGTTCTTC. Its protein product is CASSPGLARGYNEQFF.

V gene TRBV4-3 combines with J gene TRBJ1-1; TRBD1 agrees at 7 bases. V trimming: 6 bases; J trimming: 1 base; junction bases outside the gene matches: 2. This CDR3 comprises 13 residues. CDR1 LGHNA and CDR2 YSLEER come from the germline V gene. The CDR3 loop reads CASRNRGNTEAFF. CDR3 nucleotides: TGCGCCAGCAGAAACAGGGGGAACACTGAAGCTTTCTTT.

The rearrangement uses TRBV9 and TRBJ2-3, with D perhaps assigned TRBD1 or TRBD2 (5 bases each). Germline lookup yields CDR1 SGDLS and CDR2 YYNGEE. The CDR3 is 15 residues long. The V and J ends lost 0 bases and 2 bases respectively, with 10 bases between them. For the CDR3, the DNA is TGTGCCAGCAGCGTAGTTCAGGGAGACACAGATACGCAGTATTTT. This encodes CASSVVQGDTDTQYF.

This clone has just one count. The gene calls are TRBV2 and TRBJ2-5; D is unresolved. The CDR3 is made up of 11 amino acids. V was shortened by 8 bases and J by 2 bases, with 6 bases between the two germline ends. CDR1 is SNHLY and CDR2 is FYNNEI in the germline V gene. Here the CDR3 DNA reads TGTGCCAGCGTTGAGCAAGAGACCCAGTACTTC. This gives the protein CASVEQETQYF.

V gene TRBV4-2 combines with J gene TRBJ2-2, with 11 nucleotides matching TRBD2. The CDR3 runs 17 residues. The germline gives CDR1 LGHNA, CDR2 YNFKEQ. The ends lost 1 base at V and 5 bases at J; junction bases unmatched: 6. In nucleotides, the CDR3 is TGTGCCAGCAGCCAAGGTCGGACTAGCGGGCTTACCGGGGAGCTGTTTTTT. Its protein product is CASSQGRTSGLTGELFF.

The chain combines TRBV27 with TRBJ1-6; TRBD1 matches at 8 bases. CDR3 length: 15 residues. V dropped 2 bases and J dropped 5; count of bases not matched to a gene: 2. CDR1 is MNHEY, CDR2 SMNVEV, per germline (reference sequence). The CDR3: CASSLGQGDNSPLHF. DNA of the CDR3: TGTGCCAGCAGTTTAGGACAGGGTGATAATTCACCCCTCCACTTT.

In this sample, this clone turned up once. This sequence joins TRBV19 and TRBJ1-5; D is unresolved. With 3 bases removed from V and 2 bases from J, the gap between germline ends came to 8 bases. CDR3 length: 14 amino acids. Per the germline V gene, CDR1 is LNHDA and CDR2 is SQIVND (reference sequence). CDR3 bases: TGTGCCAGTAGTATCGATAGGGGCAATCAGCCCCAGCATTTT. Protein sequence: CASSIDRGNQPQHF.

This clone was recorded only once. The V and J genes are TRBV7-2 and TRBJ2-1, with D hard to call. The CDR3 contains 16 residues. The ends were cut back, 0 bases at V and 1 base at J, with 10 bases in the middle. Germline values: CDR1 SGHTA, CDR2 FQGNSA. CDR3 residues: CASSLAWSPSYNEQFF. CDR3 bases: TGTGCCAGCAGCTTAGCTTGGAGTCCTTCCTACAATGAGCAGTTCTTC.

The J gene is TRBJ1-1, the V gene TRBV7-2; D gene uncertain. Germline V gene sequence: CDR1 SGHTA, CDR2 FQGNSA. V was shortened by 5 bases and J by 4 bases, with 11 bases between the two germline ends. The CDR3 loop spans 13 amino acids. CDR3 DNA: TGTGCCAGCAGCCCGCCGTACTCCACTGAAGCTTTCTTT. Translation gives CASSPPYSTEAFF.

The chain uses TRBV7-5 and TRBJ2-7. TRBV7-5 corresponds to a pseudogene. CDR3 length: 14 residues. The CDR3 is CVRSLRCRGNEQYF. The DNA for the CDR3 is TGTGTCAGAAGCTTACGTTGTCGGGGCAACGAGCAGTACTTC.

The chain combines TRBV7-8 with TRBJ2-7, with 7 nucleotides matching TRBD2. Germline CDR1 and CDR2: SGHVS and FQNEAQ. J was trimmed by 1 base and V by 5 bases; bases with no gene match: 8. CDR3 length equals 15 residues. The CDR3 coding sequence is TGTGCCAGCAGCACACACGGGGGACTATCCTACGAGCAGTACTTC. As protein: CASSTHGGLSYEQYF.

The rearrangement uses TRBV4-3 and TRBJ2-2; D call uncertain. The CDR3 is 14 residues long. V lost 4 bases and J 4 bases, leaving 10 bases between the germline ends. Germline CDR1 reads LGHNA; CDR2 reads YSLEER. The DNA for the CDR3 is TGCGCCAGCAGCCCGGAAGGGTCCACCGGGGAGCTGTTTTTT. This encodes CASSPEGSTGELFF.

The chain links TRBV4-1 to TRBJ1-2; D perhaps matches TRBD1 (6 bases). The length of the CDR3 is 15 residues. Looked up from germline, CDR1 is MGHRA and CDR2 is YSYEKL. V was trimmed by 0 bases and J by 8 bases, leaving 16 bases between them. The CDR3 is CASSQDPGTPGGYTF. CDR3 DNA sequence: TGCGCCAGCAGCCAAGATCCCGGGACACCCGGGGGCTACACCTTC.

The gene calls are TRBV4-3 and TRBJ1-2; D gene ambiguous. The CDR3 runs to 13 residues. Germline CDR1 LGHNA, CDR2 YSLEER. Trimming pared 4 bases from V and 8 bases from J, leaving 14 bases between. In nucleotides, the CDR3 is TGCGCCAGCAGCCCTGACTTCAGTCGGGGCTACACCTTC. This codes for CASSPDFSRGYTF.

The chain uses TRBV12-3 or TRBV12-4 and TRBJ1-3, with D unresolved. Trimming pared 5 bases from V and 4 bases from J, leaving 6 bases between. CDR3 length: 12 amino acids. The chain's CDR3 is CASSQSGNTIYF. DNA of the CDR3: TGTGCCAGCAGTCAGTCCGGAAACACCATATATTTT.

The chain has TRBV7-9 and TRBJ2-7, with 7 bases lining up with TRBD1. Germline lookup yields CDR1 SEHNR and CDR2 FQNEAQ (reference sequence). V shed 5 bases and J 3 bases; nucleotides not matched to a gene: 10. The CDR3 consists of 15 residues. In DNA, the CDR3 is TGTGCCAGCAGCACCAGACAGGGCCCCCTCTACGAGCAGTACTTC. It encodes CASSTRQGPLYEQYF.

Only a few counts were recorded for this clone. The rearrangement links TRBV7-3 to TRBJ2-5; no definite D call. Germline assignment: CDR1 SGHTA and CDR2 FQGTGA. V lost 5 bases and J lost 1, with 8 bases in between. CDR3 length: 13 amino acids. The CDR3 loop is CASSLMGQETQYF. The DNA for the CDR3 is TGTGCCAGCAGCCTGATGGGCCAAGAGACCCAGTACTTC.

The V call is TRBV5-1, the J call TRBJ2-7, with 9 positions matching TRBD1. The CDR3 consists of 14 residues. Per the germline V gene, CDR1 is SGHRS and CDR2 is YFSETQ. With 4 bases clipped from V and 4 bases from J, the junction kept 6 bases outside the gene matches. This chain's CDR3 is CASSPQQGAYEQYF. The CDR3 DNA follows: TGCGCCAGCAGCCCACAACAGGGGGCTTACGAGCAGTACTTC.

The chain links TRBV6-2 or TRBV6-3 to TRBJ2-2; perhaps TRBD2 as D (6 bases). The V end was cut by 6 bases, the J end by 2 bases, with 19 bases between. In germline, CDR1 is MNHEY, CDR2 SVGEGT. This CDR3 has 17 residues. The CDR3, as DNA: TGTGCCAGCAGCCGGGCGGCAGCCGGGGGTAACACCGGGGAGCTGTTTTTT. This translates into CASSRAAAGGNTGELFF.

The rearrangement uses TRBV5-4 and TRBJ2-5; no clear D gene. This CDR3 is built from 19 residues. Trimming took off 4 bases at V and 4 bases at J, with 29 bases between the two ends. Germline values: CDR1 SGHNT, CDR2 YYREEE (reference sequence). CDR3 residues: CASSPTPQETQYPTETQYF. DNA for the CDR3: TGTGCCAGCAGCCCGACACCGCAAGAGACCCAGTACCCCACAGAGACCCAGTACTTC.

The V call is TRBV2, the J call TRBJ1-2; no clear D. Germline V gene sequence: CDR1 SNHLY, CDR2 FYNNEI. V lost 3 bases, J lost 0 bases, and 5 bases lay in between. The CDR3 totals 13 residues. The DNA for the CDR3 is TGTGCCAGCAGTGACGAGGCTAACTATGGCTACACCTTC. Protein: CASSDEANYGYTF. The full variable domain, completed using reference TRBV2 and TRBJ1-2, is EPEVTQTPSHQVTQMGQEVILRCVPISNHLYFYWYRQILGQKVEFLVSFYNNEISEKSEIFDDQFSVERPDGSNFTLKIRSTKLEDSAMYFCASSDEANYGYTFGSGTRLTVV.

The rearrangement joins TRBV4-3 to TRBJ1-1, with D perhaps TRBD1 (5 bases). Trimming removed 0 bases from V and 2 bases from J, with 7 bases in between. Germline V CDR1 and CDR2: LGHNA, YSLEER. The CDR3 length is 14 residues. CDR3 loop: CASSQDRANTEAFF. CDR3 DNA: TGCGCCAGCAGCCAAGACAGGGCCAACACTGAAGCTTTCTTT.

In its sample, this clone was seen once. V gene TRBV27 combines with J gene TRBJ1-5, with TRBD1 identical over 7 bases. CDR3 length: 14 amino acids. J lost 4 bases, V lost 5 bases, and 5 bases had no gene match. Germline V gene sequence: CDR1 MNHEY, CDR2 SMNVEV (reference sequence). CDR3 DNA: TGTGCCAGCAGTGATACAGGGGTGAATCAGCCCCAGCATTTT. It codes for CASSDTGVNQPQHF.